The 14 T cell receptor beta chains below were found in one sample sequenced in a study of cytomegalovirus exposure and HLA in healthy donors. It was with 60 Vbeta and 13 Jbeta primers that the PCR ran. Some clones are missing from TCRdb's copy, which holds only in-frame ones; the method was immunoSEQ multiplex PCR. Of tens of thousands of clones in the sample, about 75% were seen once. Sequences were obtained from PBMCs. The receptors originated from a man aged 35 to 55 in good health and CMV-seronegative.

The rearrangement links TRBV5-8 to TRBJ2-2; D is undetermined. There are 16 residues in the CDR3. V was clipped by 0 bases and J by 5 bases, with 14 bases between them. Germline V lookup: CDR1 SGHTS, CDR2 YDEGEE. CDR3 in amino acids: CASSLGVELLTGELFF. CDR3 bases: TGTGCCAGCAGCTTGGGAGTGGAGCTTTTAACCGGGGAGCTGTTTTTT. The entire variable domain, with the rest obtained from reference TRBV5-8 and TRBJ2-2, is as follows: EAGVTQSPTHLIKTRGQQATLRCSPISGHTSVYWYQQALGLGLQFLLWYDEGEERNRGNFPPRFSGRQFPNYSSELNVNALELEDSALYLCASSLGVELLTGELFFGEGSRLTVL.

J is TRBJ2-3 and V is TRBV9; TRBD2 might be the D (5 bases). This CDR3 spans 16 amino acids. Trimming cost V 2 bases and J 3 bases, with 16 bases left between them. Germline values: CDR1 SGDLS, CDR2 YYNGEE. The DNA of the CDR3 is TGTGCCAGCAGCGTCGTCGGGGATTATGGTACAGATACGCAGTATTTT. As protein: CASSVVGDYGTDTQYF.

The rearrangement joins TRBV11-1 to TRBJ2-1, with 10 bases aligning to TRBD2. The CDR3 runs to 16 residues. CDR1 SGHAT and CDR2 FQDESV come from the germline V gene (reference sequence). The trim removed 4 bases at V and 4 bases at J, leaving 7 bases unmatched. The CDR3 loop reads CASSSIAGGTYNEQFF. Here the CDR3 DNA reads TGTGCCAGCAGCTCCATAGCGGGAGGAACGTACAATGAGCAGTTCTTC.

The rearrangement joins TRBV9 to TRBJ2-7, with 7 bases identical to TRBD2. From germline, CDR1 is SGDLS and CDR2 YYNGEE. The CDR3 runs 13 residues. With V trimmed by 0 bases and J by 3 bases, 0 bases remained unmatched. The CDR3 DNA follows: TGTGCCAGCAGCGTAGGGGAGGGCTACGAGCAGTACTTC. Amino acid sequence: CASSVGEGYEQYF.

This chain links TRBV29-1 with TRBJ1-1; 7 nucleotides line up with TRBD1. Germline CDR1 and CDR2: SQVTM and ANQGSEA. This CDR3 comprises 14 residues. Losses at the gene ends were 5 bases for V and 8 bases for J; bases not matched to a gene: 14. The CDR3 coding sequence is TGCAGCGTTAAAAGGGGGCGCAATCAGGGCGAAGCTTTCTTT. It codes for CSVKRGRNQGEAFF.

The V and J genes are TRBV5-8 and TRBJ2-2; 12 nucleotides agree with TRBD1. J gave up 7 bases and V 4 bases, and 11 bases lay outside the gene matches. Looked up from germline, CDR1 is SGHTS and CDR2 is YDEGEE. The CDR3 is 17 amino acids. The CDR3 reads CASSESGTGGAHGELFF. The DNA for the CDR3 is TGTGCCAGCAGCGAGTCCGGGACAGGGGGCGCCCACGGGGAGCTGTTTTTT. Full variable domain (outside the CDR3, taken from reference TRBV5-8 and TRBJ2-2): EAGVTQSPTHLIKTRGQQATLRCSPISGHTSVYWYQQALGLGLQFLLWYDEGEERNRGNFPPRFSGRQFPNYSSELNVNALELEDSALYLCASSESGTGGAHGELFFGEGSRLTVL.

CDR3 in amino acids: CASSYSNNGPEAFF. The CDR3 region has the DNA TGTGCCAGCAGTTACTCGAATAATGGGCCTGAAGCTTTCTTT. V gene TRBV6-5 combines with J gene TRBJ1-1; D unclear. Germline CDR1 is MNHEY and CDR2 is SVGAGI. The CDR3 length is 14 residues. Trimming took off 0 bases at V and 6 bases at J, with 11 bases between the two ends.

The chain employs TRBV7-9 and TRBJ2-3; possible D gene TRBD1, 6 bases. Germline values: CDR1 SEHNR, CDR2 FQNEAQ (reference sequence). V gave up 1 base and J gave up 1 base, with 9 bases separating them. There are 15 residues in the CDR3. The CDR3 region is CASSLVQGGTDTQYF. The CDR3 region has the DNA TGTGCCAGCAGCTTAGTACAGGGCGGCACAGATACGCAGTATTTT.

The chain carries TRBV10-2 and TRBJ2-1; 10 nucleotides agree with TRBD2. The CDR3 runs 14 residues. V lost 6 bases to trimming and J lost 5 bases; unmatched junction nucleotides: 4. Germline assignment: CDR1 WSHSY and CDR2 SAAADI. As DNA, the CDR3 is TGCGCCAGCAGCTTAGCGGGAGGTGACAATGAGCAGTTCTTC. It yields the protein CASSLAGGDNEQFF.

The V call is TRBV9, the J call TRBJ2-1; D gene uncertain. CDR1 is SGDLS and CDR2 is YYNGEE in the germline V gene. Deletions cut 1 base from V and 0 bases from J, with 11 bases between. The CDR3 consists of 16 residues. CDR3 residues: CASSVQDSSSYNEQFF. CDR3 nucleotide sequence: TGTGCCAGCAGCGTACAAGACTCGAGCTCCTACAATGAGCAGTTCTTC.

V gene TRBV5-1 combines with J gene TRBJ2-7; 9 bases align to TRBD1. The CDR3 is 15 amino acids. Germline-derived CDR1 and CDR2 are SGHRS and YFSETQ. J lost 5 bases, V lost 0 bases, and 6 bases had no gene match. CDR3 loop: CASSLAGTGFDEQYF. In DNA form, the CDR3 reads TGCGCCAGCAGCTTGGCCGGGACAGGGTTCGACGAGCAGTACTTC.

This clone was recorded a few times. J is TRBJ1-4 and V is TRBV21-1; TRBD1, the table's D call, was not compared with the DNA. TRBV21-1 is classified as a pseudogene. The CDR3 loop spans 16 amino acids. The CDR3 nucleotides are TGTGCCAGCAGCAGACTCCTAGGGACAGGGTATGAAAAACTGTTTTTT. Protein sequence: CASSRLLGTGYEKLFF.

The rearrangement links TRBV7-8 to TRBJ2-1; D may be TRBD1 (5 bases). The V gene's germline CDR1 is SGHVS and CDR2 FQNEAQ. The CDR3 spans 15 residues. Trimming removed 4 bases at V and 3 bases at J, with 13 bases between. The CDR3 spells CASSYGRGLYNEQFF. The DNA of the CDR3 is TGTGCCAGCAGCTACGGAAGGGGTCTCTACAATGAGCAGTTCTTC. The entire variable domain, with the rest obtained from reference TRBV7-8 and TRBJ2-1, is as follows: GAGVSQSPRYKVAKRGQDVALRCDPISGHVSLFWYQQALGQGPEFLTYFQNEAQLDKSGLPSDRFFAERPEGSVSTLKIQRTQQEDSAVYLCASSYGRGLYNEQFFGPGTRLTVL.

This clone came up a few times. One end of the junction does not line up with germline, which may come from a read error. V usage is TRBV4-2 and J usage is TRBJ2-7; unclear D gene. Germline loops: CDR1 LGHNA, CDR2 YNFKEQ. The CDR3 is 10 residues long. The CDR3 DNA reads TGTGCCAGCAGCCAGTTACTCTTTTCTTTC. This encodes CASSQLLFSF.